This T cell receptor beta chain comes out of a study of T cell responses to AZD1222 COVID-19 vaccine. Broader study findings: No repertoire was sampled before or during the peak T cell response, only after it. It should be noted that donors were predominantly white British and more often female, and clonal diversity was possibly underestimated. Per reports, nearly half of all spike-specific TCRs target regions that are unmutated in variants. Receipt of two AZD1222 doses was followed by a rise in Spike-specific TCR breadth and depth.

With regard to this clone: Its antigen is undetermined.

Some clones are missing from TCRdb's copy, which holds only in-frame ones; the method was immunoSEQ multiplex PCR. The table lists some 100,000 clones, over 75% of them singletons, with about 4.5% in the top ten. The CDR3 has 14 amino acids. The germline gives CDR1 LNHNV, CDR2 YYDKDF (reference sequence). The V gene end was trimmed by 9 bases and the J gene end by 10 bases; junction bases not matched to a gene: 10. The receptor comes from an adult who received the AZD1222 COVID-19 vaccine. The chain links TRBV15 to TRBJ1-6, with 9 nucleotides matching TRBD1. The input for sequencing was peripheral blood, taken 28 days after the second AZD1222 dose. The CDR3 protein is CATASGTGISPLHF. Here the CDR3 DNA reads TGTGCCACAGCTTCCGGGACAGGGATCTCACCCCTCCACTTT. Filled out from reference TRBV15 and TRBJ1-6, the complete variable domain reads DAMVIQNPRYQVTQFGKPVTLSCSQTLNHNVMYWYQQKSSQAPKLLFHYYDKDFNNEADTPDNFQSRRPNTSFCFLDIRSPGLGDTAMYLCATASGTGISPLHFGNGTRLTVT.